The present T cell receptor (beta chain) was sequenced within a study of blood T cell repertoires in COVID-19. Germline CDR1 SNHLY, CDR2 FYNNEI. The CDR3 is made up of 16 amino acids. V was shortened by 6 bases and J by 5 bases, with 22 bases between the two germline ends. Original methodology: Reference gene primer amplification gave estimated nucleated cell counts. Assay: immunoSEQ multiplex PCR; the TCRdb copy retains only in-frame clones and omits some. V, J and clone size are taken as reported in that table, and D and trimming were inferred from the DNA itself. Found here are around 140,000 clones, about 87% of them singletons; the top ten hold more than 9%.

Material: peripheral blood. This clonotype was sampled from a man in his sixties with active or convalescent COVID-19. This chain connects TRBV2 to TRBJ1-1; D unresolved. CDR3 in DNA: TGTGCCAGCAGCGCGAGTTCCGGGGTCGGCCGGACTGAAGCTTTCTTT. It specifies CASSASSGVGRTEAFF.